This is a list of T cell receptor beta chains from one sample in a study of shared clonotypes between healthy human individuals. Assay used: immunoSEQ multiplex PCR; TCRdb lists only in-frame clones, some missing. The repertoire holds 2 million to 2.5 million clones, with approximately 94% as singletons. Sequenced: naive CD4+ T cells sorted from blood. These receptors all come from a man aged 18-30 years in good health. The CDR3 runs from the conserved cysteine through the conserved F or W. Each record gives: D gene, clone size, V gene, J gene, CDR3 DNA, CDR3 protein. D genes are given only for firm matches. Only part of the rows carry a size: once, few, many, or a class if the clone is expanded.

-	-	TRBV11-3	TRBJ1-3	TGTGCCAGCAGCTTATGTTGGCAGCCAGGCTCTGGAAACACCATATATTTT	CASSLCWQPGSGNTIYF
-	-	TRBV5-5	TRBJ1-2	TGTGCCAGCAGCCCCGGAGGACAGTTGAGGTATGGCTACACCTTC	CASSPGGQLRYGYTF
-	-	TRBV7-9	TRBJ2-7	TGTGCCAGCAGCTTAGTTCCGGGATCCTACGAGCAGTACTTC	CASSLVPGSYEQYF
-	-	TRBV6-5	TRBJ2-3	TGTGCCAGCAGCCGCCTATACACAGATACGCAGTATTTT	CASSRLYTDTQYF
-	-	TRBV7-9	TRBJ2-5	TGTGCCAGCAGCCTAAACTGGGTGTCAGGCAGGGAGACCCAGTACTTC	CASSLNWVSGRETQYF
TRBD1	-	TRBV28	TRBJ1-3	TGTGCCAGCAGTTTATACGGGACAGGGCAGAACACCATATATTTT	CASSLYGTGQNTIYF
TRBD2	-	TRBV28	TRBJ2-3	TGTGCCAGCGGCTCGCGGGGGGGGGCAGATACGCAGTATTTT	CASGSRGGADTQYF
-	once	TRBV7-9	TRBJ2-7	TGTGCCAGCAGCCCGCCCACCCGGAGCGACGAGCAGTACTTC	CASSPPTRSDEQYF
TRBD2	-	TRBV5-1	TRBJ2-5	TGCGCCAGCAGCCGGACTAGCGGCTACCAAGAGACCCAGTACTTC	CASSRTSGYQETQYF
-	-	TRBV4-3	TRBJ1-1	TGCGCCAGCAGCCAAGATCTTCCGGGAGGTTCGAACACTGAAGCTTTCTTT	CASSQDLPGGSNTEAFF
-	-	TRBV7-2	TRBJ2-5	TGTGCCAGCAACCCCGCGTGGGGCCAAGAGACCCAGTACTTC	CASNPAWGQETQYF
-	-	TRBV12-2	TRBJ1-5	TGTGCAAGTCGCTCACCGACTCGGGACAGGGGGCAAATCGGCAATCAGCCCCAGCATTTT	CASRSPTRDRGQIGNQPQHF
TRBD1	-	TRBV2	TRBJ1-4	TGTGCCAGGACCGGGACAGGGGCCAACCGCAATGAAAAACTGTTTTTT	CARTGTGANRNEKLFF
-	-	TRBV10-3	TRBJ1-3	TGTGCCATCAGTGATCGAGGGTCTGGAAACACCATATATTTT	CAISDRGSGNTIYF
TRBD1	-	TRBV4-1	TRBJ1-6	TGCGCCAGCAGACCGGAAGGACAGGCCCATGGTTCACCCCTCCACTTT	CASRPEGQAHGSPLHF
-	-	TRBV5-1	TRBJ2-7	TGCGCCAGCAGCGAACAGGGAGTCGGAGTCTACGAGCAGTACTTC	CASSEQGVGVYEQYF
-	once	TRBV5-1	TRBJ2-7	TGCGCCAGCACCCTTATCCCCGGGAGTGTCTACGAGCAGTACTTC	CASTLIPGSVYEQYF
-	-	TRBV2	TRBJ2-3	TGTGCCAGCAGGGCTACTAGCCAAGATACGCAGTATTTT	CASRATSQDTQYF
-	-	TRBV2	TRBJ1-2	TGTGCCAGCAGTGGAGATCTTTATGGCTACACCTTC	CASSGDLYGYTF
-	-	TRBV19	TRBJ2-3	TGTGCCAGTAGTCTAGGCCCTGGGAACACAGATACGCAGTATTTT	CASSLGPGNTDTQYF
-	-	TRBV30	TRBJ1-5	TGTGCCTGGAGTGTAGGGGGGACACACAATCAGCCCCAGCATTTT	CAWSVGGTHNQPQHF